This T cell receptor beta chain appears in the sequencing data of a study of blood T cell repertoires in COVID-19. Overall study: There were acute and convalescent COVID-19 samples, and they came from the United States, Italy and Spain.

Profiling relied on immunoSEQ multiplex PCR, and the TCRdb table lists in-frame clones only, not all of them. The data show about 320,000 clones, with 65% to 90% seen just once and 7.2% held by the top ten. CDR1 is LGHDT and CDR2 is YNNKEL in the germline V gene (reference sequence). The CDR3 sequence is 14 residues long. V was pared by 1 base and J by 1 base, with 7 bases between. The J gene is TRBJ1-1, the V gene TRBV3-1 (or the pseudogene TRBV3-2); D uncertain. The origin of this receptor is a human donor in a cohort sampled during active COVID-19. Input material: peripheral blood. DNA for the CDR3: TGTGCCAGCAGCCAAGGAGGGCCGAACACTGAAGCTTTCTTT. Protein sequence: CASSQGGPNTEAFF.